The clone carrying this TCR beta chain has only a few counts. The antigen is not known. Per the germline V gene, CDR1 is MNHNS and CDR2 is SASEGT. The CDR3 spans 14 residues. V lost 7 bases to trimming and J lost 9 bases; unmatched junction nucleotides: 12. The data stem from a study of beta chain features in type 1 diabetes. All of the isolated RNA was reverse transcribed, so expressed TCRB transcripts were sequenced. Clones were sequenced by immunoSEQ multiplex PCR, and TCRdb holds only the in-frame ones, with some missing. Counted here are roughly 140,000 clones, about 9.4% occurring once; the ten biggest clones make up 0.4% to 0.55%. Study-wide findings and caveats: Shortening of TCRB CDR3s, moderate but significant, appeared in all four CD4+ subsets of Type 1 diabetes patients.

The rearrangement uses TRBV6-1 and TRBJ2-1; 7 nucleotides agree with TRBD2. This TCR came from a man aged 25-45 years with type 1 diabetes. The sample consisted of central memory CD4+ T cells from blood. The CDR3 nucleotides read TGTGCCAGCATGGGGGGGGGAGTAGTTGCTGAGCAGTTCTTC. It specifies CASMGGGVVAEQFF.